What follows are 13 T cell receptor beta chains derived from one specimen sequenced in a study of blood T cell repertoires in COVID-19. The data were produced by immunoSEQ multiplex PCR, yet TCRdb's version contains in-frame clones alone and is incomplete. Here the sample spans around 240,000 clones, 75% to 90% being singletons. Sample: PBMCs or T cells enriched from blood (not recorded which). The receptors shown here come from a man aged 50 to 60 who had been exposed to COVID-19.

As DNA, the CDR3 is TGTGCCAGCTCACCTAGGAGCCAAGAGACCCAGTACTTC. Translated, it gives CASSPRSQETQYF. V gene TRBV18 combines with J gene TRBJ2-5; no reliable D call. Trimming took off 3 bases at V and 1 base at J, with 6 bases between the two ends. The CDR3 is 13 amino acids. From germline, CDR1 is KGHSH and CDR2 LQKENI.

A remark on this clone: This same CDR3 is encoded by further DNA sequences in the sample. The chain combines TRBV30 with TRBJ1-3; possible D gene TRBD1, 5 bases. CDR1 is GTSNPN and CDR2 is SVGIG in the germline V gene (reference sequence). V was trimmed by 0 bases and J by 4 bases, leaving 10 bases between them. The CDR3 sequence is 14 residues long. The CDR3 nucleotides are TGTGCCTGGAGTGTGGGGGGATCCGGAAACACCATATATTTT. Amino acids: CAWSVGGSGNTIYF.

The chain couples TRBV25-1 to TRBJ1-2, with a possible D match to TRBD1 (6 bases). V was clipped by 6 bases and J by 2 bases, with 19 bases between them. This CDR3 is 16 amino acids long. Germline V gene lookup returns CDR1 MGHDK and CDR2 SYGVNS. The CDR3 DNA reads TGTGCCAGCAGCCACCCAATAGCAGGGGACAACTATGGCTACACCTTC. Protein product: CASSHPIAGDNYGYTF.

This clone has a single count. The chain uses TRBV13 and TRBJ2-2, with TRBD2 matching over 9 bases. Looked up from germline, CDR1 is PRHDT and CDR2 is FYEKMQ (reference sequence). The CDR3 has 17 amino acids. The J segment lost 3 bases and the V segment lost 1 base, leaving 6 bases of the junction unmatched. The CDR3 region is CASSLVALAGYTGELFF. The DNA of the CDR3 is TGTGCCAGCAGCTTAGTTGCCCTAGCGGGGTACACCGGGGAGCTGTTTTTT.

The V and J genes are TRBV13 and TRBJ1-1, with unresolved D. Germline V gene sequence: CDR1 PRHDT, CDR2 FYEKMQ (reference sequence). V lost 2 bases and J 6 bases, leaving 16 bases between the germline ends. This CDR3 is 15 amino acids long. The CDR3 here is CASSLSFGSLAEAFF. The CDR3 DNA reads as TGTGCCAGCAGCTTATCTTTCGGGTCACTGGCTGAAGCTTTCTTT.

This chain joins TRBV28 and TRBJ1-2, with 10 bases fitting TRBD1. There are 15 residues in the CDR3. Germline-derived CDR1 and CDR2 are MDHEN and SYDVKM. The V segment lost 8 bases and the J segment 4 bases; nucleotides outside the gene matches: 10. The CDR3 protein is CASRTPGQGPYGYTF. CDR3 coding DNA: TGTGCCAGCCGGACCCCGGGACAGGGGCCCTATGGCTACACCTTC.

The chain has TRBV7-6 and TRBJ2-1; 10 nucleotides line up with TRBD1. V shed 1 base, J shed 6 bases, and the junction held 6 bases outside the gene matches. This CDR3 spans 16 amino acids. Germline loops: CDR1 SGHVS, CDR2 FNYEAQ. The CDR3 region has the DNA TGTGCCAGCAGCTTAGGGGACAGGGGTTATAGCAATGAGCAGTTCTTC. Encoded protein: CASSLGDRGYSNEQFF.

This chain connects TRBV5-5 to TRBJ1-2; 8 nucleotides agree with TRBD1. Germline trimming cut 1 base from V and 5 bases from J; bases unmatched to any gene: 13. Per the germline V gene, CDR1 is SGHKS and CDR2 is YYEKEE (reference sequence). CDR3 size: 17 residues. CDR3 DNA sequence: TGTGCCAGCAGCTTGAAGCCTGACAGGGGAGAGTATTATGGCTACACCTTC. Translated, it gives CASSLKPDRGEYYGYTF.

The V gene is TRBV2, the J gene TRBJ1-5; tentative D call: TRBD1 (5 bases). Germline V lookup: CDR1 SNHLY, CDR2 FYNNEI. Trimming pared 2 bases from V and 4 bases from J, leaving 9 bases between. The CDR3 length is 14 residues. DNA for the CDR3: TGTGCCAGCAGTGAACAGGGCCCTAATCAGCCCCAGCATTTT. This encodes CASSEQGPNQPQHF.

The V and J genes are TRBV6-5 and TRBJ1-2, with TRBD1 as a possible D gene (5 bases). The CDR3 consists of 14 residues. V lost 4 bases, J lost 5 bases, and 14 bases lay in between. CDR1 is MNHEY, CDR2 SVGAGI, per germline. The CDR3 DNA sequence: TGTGCCAGCAGTTTAGGGCAGGGCGGTTATGGCTACACCTTC. Its translation: CASSLGQGGYGYTF.

V is TRBV7-3 and J is TRBJ2-2; TRBD2 agrees at 10 bases. Trimming cost V 5 bases and J 4 bases; bases outside gene matches: 4. The CDR3 has 15 amino acids. Germline V CDR1 and CDR2: SGHTA, FQGTGA. The CDR3 sequence: CASSPGLAVTGELFF. The DNA of the CDR3 is TGTGCCAGCAGCCCTGGACTAGCGGTCACCGGGGAGCTGTTTTTT.

The chain couples TRBV7-3 to TRBJ2-1; D is unclear. Germline lookup yields CDR1 SGHTA and CDR2 FQGTGA. The CDR3 runs to 15 residues. Trimming took 5 bases from V and 9 from J, leaving 20 bases between them. The CDR3 region is CASSASLSSFGEQFF. CDR3 bases: TGTGCCAGCAGCGCTTCGTTATCGAGCTTCGGTGAGCAGTTCTTC.

CDR3 protein: CASSGHGRPLHF. As DNA, the CDR3 is TGTGCCAGCAGTGGCCATGGGCGACCCCTCCACTTT. The chain carries TRBV27 and TRBJ1-6; D remains ambiguous. This CDR3 is built from 12 residues. Per the germline V gene, CDR1 is MNHEY and CDR2 is SMNVEV (reference sequence). V lost 5 bases and J 12 bases, leaving 11 bases between the germline ends.